The 2 T cell receptor beta chains given below trace back to one sample, sequenced in a study of OX40 agonist ivuxolimab in advanced cancers. Here immunoSEQ multiplex PCR was the method, and the copy in TCRdb shows in-frame clones only, minus some. Here the sample spans tens of thousands of clones, nearly 90% being singletons. The sample consisted of CD4+ or CD8+ T cells sorted from blood, taken in a trial of the OX40 agonist ivuxolimab. The receptors originated from an adult with an advanced solid tumor such as melanoma, head and neck, liver or kidney cancer.

The V and J genes are TRBV27 and TRBJ2-3; TRBD2 is a possible D gene (6 bases). Germline-derived CDR1 and CDR2 are MNHEY and SMNVEV (reference sequence). CDR3 length equals 14 residues. V gave up 8 bases and J gave up 0 bases, with 12 bases separating them. The CDR3 DNA is TGTGCCAGCCAAGGAGGGATTAGCACAGATACGCAGTATTTT. Translating gives CASQGGISTDTQYF.

V gene TRBV11-2 combines with J gene TRBJ2-5; D is undetermined. Trimming took 5 bases from V and 3 from J, leaving 16 bases between them. Germline CDR1 reads SGHAT; CDR2 reads FQNNGV. This CDR3 has 15 amino acids. The CDR3 region is CASSRKENGKETQYF. The CDR3 coding sequence is TGTGCCAGCAGCCGTAAAGAGAATGGGAAAGAGACCCAGTACTTC.